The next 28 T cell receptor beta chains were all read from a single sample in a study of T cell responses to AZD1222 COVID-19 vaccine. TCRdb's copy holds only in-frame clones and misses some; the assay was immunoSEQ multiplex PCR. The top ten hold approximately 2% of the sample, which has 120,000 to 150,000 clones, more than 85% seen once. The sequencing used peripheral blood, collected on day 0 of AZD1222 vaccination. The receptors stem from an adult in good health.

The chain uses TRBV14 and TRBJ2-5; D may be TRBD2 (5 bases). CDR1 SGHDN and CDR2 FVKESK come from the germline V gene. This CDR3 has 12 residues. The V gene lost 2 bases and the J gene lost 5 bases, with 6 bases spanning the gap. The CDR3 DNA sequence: TGTGCCAGCAGCCAAAGAGGGGAGACCCAGTACTTC. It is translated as CASSQRGETQYF.

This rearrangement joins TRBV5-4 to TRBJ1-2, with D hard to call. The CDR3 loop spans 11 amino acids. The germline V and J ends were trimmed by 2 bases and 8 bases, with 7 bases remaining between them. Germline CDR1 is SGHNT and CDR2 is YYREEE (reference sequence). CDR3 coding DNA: TGTGCCAGCAGCTTAGGAGGCGGCTACACCTTC. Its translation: CASSLGGGYTF. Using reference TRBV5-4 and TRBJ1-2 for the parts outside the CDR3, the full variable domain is ETGVTQSPTHLIKTRGQQVTLRCSSQSGHNTVSWYQQALGQGPQFIFQYYREEENGRGNFPPRFSGLQFPNYSSELNVNALELDDSALYLCASSLGGGYTFGSGTRLTVV.

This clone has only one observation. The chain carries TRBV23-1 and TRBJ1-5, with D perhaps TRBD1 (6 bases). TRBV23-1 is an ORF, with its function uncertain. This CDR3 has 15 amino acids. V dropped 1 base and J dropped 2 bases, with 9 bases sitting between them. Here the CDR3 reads CASSQLEGGNQPQHF. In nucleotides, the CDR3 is TGCGCCAGCAGTCAATTAGAGGGGGGCAATCAGCCCCAGCATTTT.

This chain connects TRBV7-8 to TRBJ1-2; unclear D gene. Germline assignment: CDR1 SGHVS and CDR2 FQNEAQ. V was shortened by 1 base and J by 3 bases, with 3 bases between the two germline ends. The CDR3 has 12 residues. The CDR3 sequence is CASSLEHYGYTF. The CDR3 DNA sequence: TGTGCCAGCAGCTTAGAACACTATGGCTACACCTTC.

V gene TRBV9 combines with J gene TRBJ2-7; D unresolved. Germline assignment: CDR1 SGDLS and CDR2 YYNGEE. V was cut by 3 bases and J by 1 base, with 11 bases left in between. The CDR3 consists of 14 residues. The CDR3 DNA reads TGTGCCAGCAGCGCTCACGGCCAGTCCTACGAGCAGTACTTC. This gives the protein CASSAHGQSYEQYF.

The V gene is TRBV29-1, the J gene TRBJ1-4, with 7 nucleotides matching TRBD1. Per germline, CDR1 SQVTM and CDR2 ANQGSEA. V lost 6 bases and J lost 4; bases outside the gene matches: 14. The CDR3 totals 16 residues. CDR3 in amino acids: CSVYRQGEGDNEKLFF. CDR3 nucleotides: TGCAGCGTGTACCGACAGGGTGAAGGAGATAATGAAAAACTGTTTTTT.

CDR3 bases: TGTGCCAGCAGCGTAGCAGCTATATCTCAAAACACCATATATTTT. Its translation: CASSVAAISQNTIYF. V gene TRBV9 combines with J gene TRBJ1-3; D call uncertain. V lost 0 bases to trimming and J lost 6 bases, with 13 bases between them. CDR1 is SGDLS, CDR2 YYNGEE, per germline. This CDR3 contains 15 residues.

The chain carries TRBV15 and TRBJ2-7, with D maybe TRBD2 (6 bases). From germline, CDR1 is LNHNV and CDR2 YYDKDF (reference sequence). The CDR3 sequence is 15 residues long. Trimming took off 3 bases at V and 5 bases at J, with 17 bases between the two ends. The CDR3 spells CATSREGLVVHEQYF. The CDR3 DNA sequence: TGTGCCACCAGCAGGGAGGGGTTAGTAGTCCACGAGCAGTACTTC.

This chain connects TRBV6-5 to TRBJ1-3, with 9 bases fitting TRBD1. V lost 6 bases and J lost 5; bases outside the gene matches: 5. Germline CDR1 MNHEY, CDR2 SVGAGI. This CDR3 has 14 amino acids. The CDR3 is CASRPTGGRNTIYF. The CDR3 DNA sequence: TGTGCCAGCAGACCGACAGGGGGGAGAAACACCATATATTTT.

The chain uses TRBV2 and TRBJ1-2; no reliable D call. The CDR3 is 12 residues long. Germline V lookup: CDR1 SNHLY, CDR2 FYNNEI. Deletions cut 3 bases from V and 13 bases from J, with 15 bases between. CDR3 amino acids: CASSDDTRVGTF. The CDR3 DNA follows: TGTGCCAGCAGTGATGACACACGCGTTGGCACCTTC.

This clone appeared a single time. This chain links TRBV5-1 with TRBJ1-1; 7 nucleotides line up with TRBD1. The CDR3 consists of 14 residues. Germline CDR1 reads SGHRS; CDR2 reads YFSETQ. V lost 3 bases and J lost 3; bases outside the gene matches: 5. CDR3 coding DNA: TGCGCCAGCAGCTCACAGGGGAGGGACACTGAAGCTTTCTTT. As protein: CASSSQGRDTEAFF. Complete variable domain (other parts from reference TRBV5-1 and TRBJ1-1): KAGVTQTPRYLIKTRGQQVTLSCSPISGHRSVSWYQQTPGQGLQFLFEYFSETQRNKGNFPGRFSGRQFSNSRSEMNVSTLELGDSALYLCASSSQGRDTEAFFGQGTRLTVV.

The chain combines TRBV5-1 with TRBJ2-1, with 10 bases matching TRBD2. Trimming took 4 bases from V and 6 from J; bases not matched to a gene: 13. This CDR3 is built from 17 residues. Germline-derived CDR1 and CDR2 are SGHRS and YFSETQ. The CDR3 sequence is CASSITVLAGATNEQFF. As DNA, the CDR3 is TGCGCCAGCAGCATAACCGTCCTAGCGGGAGCCACCAATGAGCAGTTCTTC.

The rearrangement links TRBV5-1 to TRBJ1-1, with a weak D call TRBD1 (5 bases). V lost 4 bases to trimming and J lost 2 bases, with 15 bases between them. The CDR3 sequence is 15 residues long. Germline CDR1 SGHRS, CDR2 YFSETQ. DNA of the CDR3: TGCGCCAGCAGCCCCGTTTTGACAGCAAACACTGAAGCTTTCTTT. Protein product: CASSPVLTANTEAFF.

Here the CDR3 reads CASSRGEGLDTQYF. The CDR3 coding sequence is TGTGCCAGCAGCAGGGGGGAAGGCCTAGATACGCAGTATTTT. The chain is built from TRBV2 and TRBJ2-3, with a weak D call TRBD1 (7 bases). Germline CDR1 is SNHLY and CDR2 is FYNNEI. CDR3 length: 14 residues. The germline V and J ends were trimmed by 6 bases and 5 bases, with 15 bases remaining between them.

CDR3: CASSHSPDEQFF. In nucleotides, the CDR3 is TGTGCCAGCAGCCATAGTCCGGATGAGCAGTTCTTC. The gene calls are TRBV6-5 and TRBJ2-1; D uncertain. CDR1 is MNHEY and CDR2 is SVGAGI in the germline V gene. The CDR3 totals 12 residues. Trimming removed 6 bases at V and 8 bases at J, with 11 bases between.

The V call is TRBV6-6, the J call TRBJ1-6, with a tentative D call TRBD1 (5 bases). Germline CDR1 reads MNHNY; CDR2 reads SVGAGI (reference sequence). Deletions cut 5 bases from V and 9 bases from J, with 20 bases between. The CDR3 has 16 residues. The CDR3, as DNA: TGTGCCAGCAGTCTTGCACGGGGCGGAGGTGGTTCACCCCTCCACTTT. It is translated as CASSLARGGGGSPLHF.

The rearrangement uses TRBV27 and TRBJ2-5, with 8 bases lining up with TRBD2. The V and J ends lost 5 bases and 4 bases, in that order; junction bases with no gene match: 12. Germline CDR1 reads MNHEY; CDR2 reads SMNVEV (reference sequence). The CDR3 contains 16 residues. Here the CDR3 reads CASSPGGRLLGETQYF. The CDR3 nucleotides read TGTGCCAGCAGTCCGGGGGGGAGGCTCTTAGGAGAGACCCAGTACTTC.

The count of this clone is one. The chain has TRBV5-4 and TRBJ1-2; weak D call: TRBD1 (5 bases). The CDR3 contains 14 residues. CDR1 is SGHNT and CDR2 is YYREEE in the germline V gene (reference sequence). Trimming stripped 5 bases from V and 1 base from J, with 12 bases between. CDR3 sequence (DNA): TGTGCCAGCAGTTCCGGGACGGATAACTATGGCTACACCTTC. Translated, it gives CASSSGTDNYGYTF. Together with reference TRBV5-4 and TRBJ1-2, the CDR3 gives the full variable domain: ETGVTQSPTHLIKTRGQQVTLRCSSQSGHNTVSWYQQALGQGPQFIFQYYREEENGRGNFPPRFSGLQFPNYSSELNVNALELDDSALYLCASSSGTDNYGYTFGSGTRLTVV.

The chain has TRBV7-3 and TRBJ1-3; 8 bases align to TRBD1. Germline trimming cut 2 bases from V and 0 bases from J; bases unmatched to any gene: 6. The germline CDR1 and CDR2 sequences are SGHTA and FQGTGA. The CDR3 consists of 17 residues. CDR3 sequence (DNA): TGTGCCAGCAGCTTATCGGGACAGGCTTACTCTGGAAACACCATATATTTT. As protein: CASSLSGQAYSGNTIYF.

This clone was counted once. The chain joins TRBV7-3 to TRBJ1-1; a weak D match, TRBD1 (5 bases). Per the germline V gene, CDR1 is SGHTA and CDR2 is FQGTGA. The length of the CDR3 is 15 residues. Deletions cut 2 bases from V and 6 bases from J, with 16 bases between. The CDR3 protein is CASSLGASRGAEAFF. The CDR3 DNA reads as TGTGCCAGCAGCTTAGGGGCCAGCCGAGGGGCTGAAGCTTTCTTT.

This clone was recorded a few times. The CDR3 region is CASSSAGTGSSYEQYF. The CDR3 nucleotides read TGTGCCAGCAGCTCCGCCGGGACAGGGAGCTCCTACGAGCAGTACTTC. V usage is TRBV7-9 and J usage is TRBJ2-7, with 9 bases aligning to TRBD1. The CDR3 has 16 residues. The ends lost 4 bases at V and 0 bases at J; junction bases unmatched: 7. From germline, CDR1 is SEHNR and CDR2 FQNEAQ (reference sequence).

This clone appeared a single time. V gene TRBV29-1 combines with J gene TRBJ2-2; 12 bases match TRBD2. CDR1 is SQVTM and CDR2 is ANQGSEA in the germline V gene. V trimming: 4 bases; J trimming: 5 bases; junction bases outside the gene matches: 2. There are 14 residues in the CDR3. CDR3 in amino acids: CSVGLAGVTGELFF. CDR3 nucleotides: TGCAGCGTTGGACTAGCGGGAGTAACCGGGGAGCTGTTTTTT.

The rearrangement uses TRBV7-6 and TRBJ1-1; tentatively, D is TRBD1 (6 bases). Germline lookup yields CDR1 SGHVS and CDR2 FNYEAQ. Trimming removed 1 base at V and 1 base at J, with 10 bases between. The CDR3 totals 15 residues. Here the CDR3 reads CASSLGGGANTEAFF. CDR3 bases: TGTGCCAGCAGCTTAGGAGGGGGGGCGAACACTGAAGCTTTCTTT.

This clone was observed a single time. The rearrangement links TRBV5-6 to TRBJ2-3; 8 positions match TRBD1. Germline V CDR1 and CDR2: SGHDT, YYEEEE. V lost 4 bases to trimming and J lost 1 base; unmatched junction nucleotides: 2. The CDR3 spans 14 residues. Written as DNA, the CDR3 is TGTGCCAGCAGCCCGACAGGGGGCACAGATACGCAGTATTTT. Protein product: CASSPTGGTDTQYF.

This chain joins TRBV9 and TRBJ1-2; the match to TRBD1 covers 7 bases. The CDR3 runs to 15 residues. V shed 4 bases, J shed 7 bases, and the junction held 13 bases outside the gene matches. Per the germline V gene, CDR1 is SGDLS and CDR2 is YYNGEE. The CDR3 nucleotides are TGTGCCAGCAGCTCGAAAGGGGGCGCCCAGCGTGGCTACACCTTC. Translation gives CASSSKGGAQRGYTF. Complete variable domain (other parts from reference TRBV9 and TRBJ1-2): DSGVTQTPKHLITATGQRVTLRCSPRSGDLSVYWYQQSLDQGLQFLIQYYNGEERAKGNILERFSAQQFPDLHSELNLSSLELGDSALYFCASSSKGGAQRGYTFGSGTRLTVV.

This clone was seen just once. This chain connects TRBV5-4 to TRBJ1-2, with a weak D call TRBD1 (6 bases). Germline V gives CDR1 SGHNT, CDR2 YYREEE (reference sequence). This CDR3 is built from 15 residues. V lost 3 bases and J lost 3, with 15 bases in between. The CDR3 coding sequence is TGTGCCAGCAGCTACCGGGACAAGCCTTACTATGGCTACACCTTC. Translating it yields CASSYRDKPYYGYTF.

The CDR3 DNA reads TGTGCCAGTAGTGGCCCGGGACAGGGATTGAGTTCACCCCTCCACTTT. Its translation is CASSGPGQGLSSPLHF. The chain is built from TRBV19 and TRBJ1-6; 9 bases are shared with TRBD1. This CDR3 comprises 16 residues. With 5 bases clipped from V and 9 bases from J, the junction kept 11 bases outside the gene matches. CDR1 and CDR2 (germline): LNHDA, SQIVND (reference sequence).

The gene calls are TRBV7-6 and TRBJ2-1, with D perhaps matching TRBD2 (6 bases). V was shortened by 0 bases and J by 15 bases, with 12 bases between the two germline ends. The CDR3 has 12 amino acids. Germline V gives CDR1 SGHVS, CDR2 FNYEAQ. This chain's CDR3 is CASSLAEGPGFF. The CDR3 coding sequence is TGTGCCAGCAGCTTAGCGGAGGGGCCCGGGTTCTTC.